This T cell receptor beta chain was obtained from a study of T-cell reconstitution after alpha-beta-depleted transplantation in children. This clonotype was recorded a few times. Germline loops: CDR1 MDHEN, CDR2 SYDVKM. The CDR3 is made up of 14 amino acids. V lost 1 base to trimming and J lost 6 bases, with 13 bases between them. Unique molecular identifiers were used in preparing the TCRbeta library. MiXCR was run by TCRdb on the PCR reads, yielding one entry per CDR3 protein. The repertoire holds hundreds of thousands of distinct CDR3 sequences, 20% to 30% seen once, with 4% to 6% in the top ten. The receptor was isolated from a female patient aged 2-15 years who had a stem cell transplant for congenital amegakaryocytic thrombocytopenia, so the T cells may come from the graft donor. V usage is TRBV28 and J usage is TRBJ2-7, with D possibly being TRBD1 (5 bases). The sequencing used PBMCs, mostly from graft donor cells, collected 360 days after TCRalphabeta/CD19-depleted stem cell transplant. The CDR3 spells CASSLLAGYPEQYF. CDR3 sequence (DNA): TGTGCCAGCAGTTTATTAGCAGGGTACCCCGAGCAGTACTTC.